A selection of T cell receptor beta chains follows, all from one sample in a study of low-dose radiotherapy and immunotherapy resistance in tumors. Using its own MiXCR run on the reads, TCRdb lists one record per CDR3 protein. Among 65,000 to 95,000 distinct CDR3 sequences listed, over 15% were seen once. The sample here was PBMCs, taken before treatment. These receptors all stem from a male donor with prostate cancer. The CDR3 runs from the conserved cysteine through the conserved F or W. The D gene is left open where the match is weak. Part of the rows lack a size; the others show once, few, many or a class for expanded clones.

TRBD1	TRBV4-3	TRBJ1-5	NA	CASSQAATGTYSNQPQHF	TGCGCCAGCAGCCAAGCCGCGACAGGGACTTATAGCAATCAGCCCCAGCATTTT
TRBD2	TRBV10-3	TRBJ2-4	many	CAISEPTTSGGKNIQYF	TGTGCCATCAGTGAGCCGACGACTAGCGGGGGCAAAAACATTCAGTACTTC
TRBD2	TRBV5-1	TRBJ2-5	many	CASSLGLAGLETQYF	TGCGCCAGCAGCTTGGGACTAGCGGGACTTGAGACCCAGTACTTC
TRBD2	TRBV28	TRBJ2-1	many	CASSFLIGTRGYKNEQFF	TGTGCCAGCAGTTTTTTGATTGGGACTAGGGGATACAAGAATGAGCAGTTCTTC
TRBD2	TRBV20-1	TRBJ2-1	many	CSAGTSGGYNEQFF	TGCAGTGCTGGGACTAGCGGGGGGTACAATGAGCAGTTCTTC
NA	TRBV2	TRBJ2-5	many	CASRERLRETQYF	TGTGCCAGCAGGGAGAGACTAAGGGAGACCCAGTACTTC
TRBD1	TRBV18	TRBJ2-7	NA	CASSLGQGNEQYF	TGTGCCAGCTCACTTGGACAGGGCAACGAGCAGTACTTC
TRBD1	TRBV12-3/TRBV12-4	TRBJ2-2	many	CASSTGQGPNTGELFF	TGTGCCAGCAGCACCGGACAGGGGCCGAACACCGGGGAGCTGTTTTTT
TRBD2	TRBV2	TRBJ2-1	NA	CASNKLAGATDEQFF	TGTGCCAGCAACAAACTAGCGGGAGCGACCGATGAGCAGTTCTTC
NA	TRBV29-1	TRBJ2-1	once	CSVDSGSSYNEQFF	TGCAGCGTTGATTCCGGGTCCTCCTACAATGAGCAGTTCTTC
TRBD1	TRBV7-8	TRBJ2-3	many	CASSPRTGVGADTQYF	TGTGCCAGCAGCCCTAGGACAGGGGTAGGGGCAGATACGCAGTATTTT
TRBD1	TRBV11-2	TRBJ1-1	NA	CASNKYPRGPDLNTEAFF	TGTGCCAGCAACAAATATCCGAGGGGGCCGGACCTGAACACTGAAGCTTTCTTT
NA	TRBV29-1	TRBJ2-5	NA	CSVVSGAQYF	TGCAGCGTTGTGAGTGGTGCCCAGTACTTC
TRBD2	TRBV20-1	TRBJ2-5	many	CSALLAGGGETQYF	TGCAGTGCTTTACTAGCGGGGGGAGGGGAGACCCAGTACTTC
NA	TRBV3-1	TRBJ1-1	many	CASSPQSGPYTEAFF	TGTGCCAGCAGCCCCCAGAGTGGACCTTACACTGAAGCTTTCTTT
NA	TRBV6-4	TRBJ2-3	many	CASSDRPDTDTQYF	TGTGCCAGCAGTGACAGGCCCGACACAGATACGCAGTATTTT
TRBD1	TRBV27	TRBJ2-7	NA	CASRKLQGAITPYEQYF	TGTGCCAGCAGGAAATTACAGGGGGCAATTACCCCGTACGAGCAGTACTTC
TRBD2	TRBV7-6	TRBJ2-5	many	CASSLDVPSGEQETQYF	TGTGCCAGCAGCTTAGACGTGCCTAGCGGGGAACAAGAGACCCAGTACTTC
NA	TRBV4-3	TRBJ1-1	NA	CASSLGDTEAFF	TGCGCCAGCAGTTTAGGGGACACTGAAGCTTTCTTT
NA	TRBV18	TRBJ2-3	NA	CASSPQSGHSTDTQYF	TGTGCCAGCTCACCCCAGAGCGGTCACAGCACAGATACGCAGTATTTT
NA	TRBV5-6	TRBJ2-7	NA	CASSWGGPSSSSYEQYF	TGTGCCAGCAGCTGGGGTGGACCTTCCTCAAGCTCCTACGAGCAGTACTTC
NA	TRBV7-2	TRBJ2-1	many	CASSFNRGEQFF	TGTGCCAGCAGCTTTAATCGAGGTGAGCAGTTCTTC
TRBD1	TRBV6-6	TRBJ2-7	many	CASSSNRGRDEQYF	TGTGCCAGCAGTTCCAACAGGGGGCGGGACGAGCAGTACTTC
NA	TRBV28	TRBJ1-5	many	CASRLSGTGNQPQHF	TGTGCCAGCAGGCTAAGCGGGACGGGCAATCAGCCCCAGCATTTT
TRBD1	TRBV11-2	TRBJ2-2	many	CASSRTGGNPGELFF	TGTGCCAGCAGTCGGACAGGGGGGAACCCCGGGGAGCTGTTTTTT
TRBD1	TRBV10-3	TRBJ1-2	many	CAISDIGTGRNYGYTF	TGTGCCATCAGTGATATTGGGACAGGGCGTAACTATGGCTACACCTTC
NA	TRBV5-1	TRBJ2-6	many	CASREAGANVLTF	TGCGCCAGCAGAGAGGCTGGGGCCAACGTCCTGACTTTC
NA	TRBV24-1	TRBJ1-2	many	CATSDLWGADGYTF	TGTGCCACCAGTGATTTGTGGGGGGCTGATGGCTACACCTTC
TRBD1	TRBV6-6	TRBJ2-7	many	CASSEHRGSYEQYF	TGTGCCAGCAGTGAACACAGGGGGAGCTACGAGCAGTACTTC
NA	TRBV20-1	TRBJ1-1	many	CSASSLGRAGVNTEAFF	TGCAGTGCTAGCTCTTTGGGCAGGGCGGGAGTGAACACTGAAGCTTTCTTT
NA	TRBV12-3/TRBV12-4	TRBJ1-5	many	CASSLVRVSQPQHF	TGTGCCAGCAGTTTGGTCCGGGTGTCCCAGCCCCAGCATTTT
TRBD2	TRBV10-2	TRBJ2-7	few	CASSDGAGGLSEQYF	TGCGCCAGCAGTGATGGAGCGGGGGGGCTTTCCGAGCAGTACTTC
NA	TRBV28	TRBJ2-2	many	CASSLYPSTGYRGGELFF	TGTGCCAGCAGTTTATACCCCTCCACGGGGTATAGGGGCGGGGAGCTGTTTTTT
TRBD1	TRBV10-2	TRBJ2-1	few	CASSPGQGFDEQFF	TGCGCCAGCAGCCCGGGACAGGGTTTCGATGAGCAGTTCTTC
NA	TRBV7-2	TRBJ2-7	many	CASSLERGRYPHGEQYF	TGTGCCAGCAGCTTAGAGCGAGGGAGGTATCCGCACGGCGAGCAGTACTTC
NA	TRBV29-1	TRBJ2-2	many	CSVTLVLGGELFF	TGCAGCGTGACGTTAGTCCTGGGGGGGGAGCTGTTTTTT
NA	TRBV6-2/TRBV6-3	TRBJ1-1	many	CASSYSRTGFVRTEAFF	TGTGCCAGCAGTTACTCGCGAACAGGGTTCGTTCGGACTGAAGCTTTCTTT
NA	TRBV2	TRBJ1-5	many	CASSWSGNNQPQHF	TGTGCCAGCAGTTGGTCAGGGAACAATCAGCCCCAGCATTTT
NA	TRBV10-3	TRBJ2-7	NA	CAISSVMSDEQYF	TGTGCCATCAGTTCGGTTATGTCGGACGAGCAGTACTTC
NA	TRBV20-1	TRBJ2-5	NA	CSAGEETQYF	TGCAGTGCTGGAGAAGAGACCCAGTACTTC
NA	TRBV5-1	TRBJ1-5	NA	CASSWLAGASNQPQHF	TGCGCCAGCAGCTGGCTTGCGGGGGCGAGCAATCAGCCCCAGCATTTT
TRBD1	TRBV23-1	TRBJ1-1	NA	CASSQSIPGGCYMNTEAFF	TGCGCCAGCAGTCAATCAATCCCAGGGGGCTGTTACATGAACACTGAAGCTTTCTTT
NA	TRBV5-4	TRBJ2-5	many	CASSPPGETQYF	TGTGCCAGCAGCCCCCCGGGGGAGACCCAGTACTTC
NA	TRBV5-1	TRBJ1-1	NA	CASSLEFAGARSTEAFF	TGCGCCAGCAGCTTGGAGTTTGCGGGGGCGCGATCCACTGAAGCTTTCTTT
NA	TRBV10-3	TRBJ1-3	many	CAIRGVAGNTIYF	TGTGCCATCAGGGGAGTTGCTGGAAACACCATATATTTT
NA	TRBV7-9	TRBJ2-3	many	CASSPRPTDTQYF	TGTGCCAGCAGCCCCAGACCCACAGATACGCAGTATTTT
NA	TRBV15	TRBJ2-7	many	CATSREGGRVTTLGYYEQYF	TGTGCCACCAGCAGAGAGGGGGGCAGGGTAACTACCCTTGGATACTACGAGCAGTACTTC
TRBD2	TRBV6-1	TRBJ2-1	many	CASTQGEASGSRWRFF	TGTGCCAGCACCCAAGGGGAGGCTAGCGGGAGTCGATGGCGGTTCTTC
NA	TRBV19	TRBJ2-7	many	CASRIAGSSYEQYF	TGTGCCAGTAGAATCGCAGGTAGCTCCTACGAGCAGTACTTC
NA	TRBV7-2	TRBJ2-3	many	CASSLAGVTDTQYF	TGTGCCAGCAGCCTCGCTGGGGTAACAGATACGCAGTATTTT
NA	TRBV18	TRBJ2-2	many	CASSPGRRSTGELFF	TGTGCCAGCTCACCAGGAAGGAGATCAACCGGGGAGCTGTTTTTT
NA	TRBV9	TRBJ1-1	many	CASSVEQKNTEAFF	TGTGCCAGCAGCGTAGAACAGAAGAACACTGAAGCTTTCTTT
TRBD2	TRBV18	TRBJ2-1	many	CASSPLAGGSYNEQFF	TGTGCCAGCTCACCATTAGCGGGAGGATCCTACAATGAGCAGTTCTTC
NA	TRBV6-1	TRBJ1-2	many	CASSEGPTINYGYTF	TGTGCCAGCAGTGAAGGGCCGACGATTAACTATGGCTACACCTTC
NA	TRBV29-1	TRBJ1-1	many	CSASKGNTEAFF	TGCAGCGCTTCAAAGGGGAACACTGAAGCTTTCTTT
TRBD2	TRBV28	TRBJ2-1	few	CASSFPASGGRGEQFF	TGTGCCAGCAGTTTTCCGGCTAGCGGGGGAAGGGGGGAGCAGTTCTTC
NA	TRBV12-3/TRBV12-4	TRBJ2-7	many	CASSLRWLATNSYEQYF	TGTGCCAGCAGTTTGCGATGGCTAGCTACGAACTCCTACGAGCAGTACTTC
NA	TRBV14	TRBJ1-2	few	CASSPLGRQHYGYTF	TGTGCCAGCAGCCCCCTCGGACGACAGCATTATGGCTACACCTTC
TRBD2	TRBV20-1	TRBJ2-3	many	CSASGGSTDTQYF	TGCAGTGCTTCGGGGGGGAGCACAGATACGCAGTATTTT